These 8 T cell receptor beta chains share one sample of origin, sequenced in a study of regulatory T cells in long-lasting Graves disease. Both iRepertoire HTBI primers and Arm-PCR of CDR3 regions were used to build the TCR beta libraries. Each CDR3 protein gets one entry after TCRdb re-called the multiplex PCR reads with MiXCR. The repertoire holds around 400,000 distinct CDR3 sequences, with roughly 21% as singletons. Time point defined: persistent/refractory GD, antithyroid drugs over 5 years with positive TRAb. PBMC-extracted RNA yielded the TCR library. Sequenced material: peripheral blood mononuclear cells (PBMCs), taken when the disease was refractory, from a patient treated with antithyroid drugs. The receptors were sampled from a female donor with Graves disease.

This clonotype has more than one count but fewer than ten. The chain has TRBV9 and TRBJ2-7; D possibly corresponds to TRBD2 (5 bases). The CDR3 sequence is 16 residues long. The germline CDR1 and CDR2 sequences are SGDLS and YYNGEE. V was pared by 3 bases and J by 2 bases, with 18 bases between. CDR3 nucleotides: TGTGCCAGCAGCGGCGCCCGCACGGAGGATACCTACGAGCAGTACTTC. Encoded protein: CASSGARTEDTYEQYF.

This clonotype appeared a few times. The chain joins TRBV10-2 to TRBJ2-2, with D tentatively TRBD2 (6 bases). Germline loops: CDR1 WSHSY, CDR2 SAAADI. The CDR3 runs to 14 residues. V was trimmed by 6 bases and J by 3 bases, leaving 11 bases between them. Written as DNA, the CDR3 is TGCGCCAGCAGGGGGGGAGGCGACACCGGGGAGCTGTTTTTT. This sequence encodes CASRGGGDTGELFF.

The gene calls are TRBV6-5 and TRBJ2-4; TRBD1 matches 9 bases. Looked up from germline, CDR1 is MNHEY and CDR2 is SVGAGI. Unmatched junction bases numbered 1, after V lost 0 bases and J lost 1 base. The CDR3 length is 16 residues. CDR3 amino acids: CASSYSGQGAKNIQYF. DNA for the CDR3: TGTGCCAGCAGTTACTCTGGACAGGGGGCCAAAAACATTCAGTACTTC.

This clonotype came up many times. This sequence joins TRBV15 and TRBJ1-5; D call uncertain. This CDR3 is built from 13 residues. Germline V gene sequence: CDR1 LNHNV, CDR2 YYDKDF (reference sequence). Trimming stripped 5 bases from V and 0 bases from J, with 5 bases between. CDR3 nucleotide sequence: TGTGCCACCAGCCCCACTAGCAATCAGCCCCAGCATTTT. Encoded protein: CATSPTSNQPQHF.

This clonotype turned up a few times. The chain recombines TRBV5-4 with TRBJ2-2, with D tentatively TRBD2 (6 bases). The CDR3 sequence is 16 residues long. Trimming pared 5 bases from V and 1 base from J, leaving 15 bases between. Germline V gene lookup returns CDR1 SGHNT and CDR2 YYREEE (reference sequence). The CDR3 nucleotides read TGTGCCAGCAGAGCCGGAGGGGCAGGGAACACCGGGGAGCTGTTTTTT. This translates into CASRAGGAGNTGELFF.

The J gene is TRBJ2-7, the V gene TRBV29-1; D may be TRBD2 (5 bases). The V end was cut by 4 bases, the J end by 3 bases, with 16 bases between. CDR3 size: 14 residues. Germline-derived CDR1 and CDR2 are SQVTM and ANQGSEA. CDR3 protein: CSVGTSRGNYEQYF. DNA for the CDR3: TGCAGCGTTGGGACCTCCCGGGGTAACTACGAGCAGTACTTC.

The chain has TRBV7-8 and TRBJ2-1; a possible D gene is TRBD2 (5 bases). V shed 5 bases and J shed 1 base, with 18 bases lying between them. The V gene's germline CDR1 is SGHVS and CDR2 FQNEAQ. The CDR3 has 17 residues. The CDR3 loop is CASSQRAGQPSYNEQFF. CDR3 nucleotides: TGTGCCAGCAGCCAACGGGCGGGTCAGCCTTCCTACAATGAGCAGTTCTTC.

The chain links TRBV7-9 to TRBJ2-2; 7 bases line up with TRBD1. Trimming took 4 bases from V and 3 from J; bases not matched to a gene: 5. Germline-derived CDR1 and CDR2 are SEHNR and FQNEAQ (reference sequence). The CDR3 has 15 residues. CDR3 sequence: CASSWAQGDTGELFF. The CDR3 DNA reads as TGTGCCAGCAGCTGGGCCCAGGGGGACACCGGGGAGCTGTTTTTT.